The entry below describes one T cell receptor (beta chain). Its antigen is not known. This CDR3 region has 13 residues. Looked up from germline, CDR1 is SGHDN and CDR2 is FVKESK. The V end lost 4 bases, the J end lost 9 bases, and 13 bases lay between the germline ends. Sequenced by immunoSEQ multiplex PCR; TCRdb stores in-frame clones only, minus some. Among some 44,000 clones listed, approximately 82% were seen once. The sample belongs to a study of lymphopenia after photon versus proton radiotherapy. Findings of the study overall: Proton therapy kept repertoires fairly stable, unlike photons, which gained effector/memory cells.

This receptor was identified in a woman in her 70s with pancreatic cancer. Sequencing used peripheral blood, obtained from a patient treated with proton-based radiotherapy. This sequence joins TRBV14 and TRBJ2-1, with D perhaps being TRBD1 or TRBD2 (6 bases each). The chain's CDR3 is CASSPAKGGEQFF. CDR3 nucleotide sequence: TGTGCCAGCAGCCCGGCTAAGGGGGGTGAGCAGTTCTTC. Drawing the rest from reference TRBV14 and TRBJ2-1, the complete variable domain is EAGVTQFPSHSVIEKGQTVTLRCDPISGHDNLYWYRRVMGKEIKFLLHFVKESKQDESGMPNNRFLAERTGGTYSTLKVQPAELEDSGVYFCASSPAKGGEQFFGPGTRLTVL.